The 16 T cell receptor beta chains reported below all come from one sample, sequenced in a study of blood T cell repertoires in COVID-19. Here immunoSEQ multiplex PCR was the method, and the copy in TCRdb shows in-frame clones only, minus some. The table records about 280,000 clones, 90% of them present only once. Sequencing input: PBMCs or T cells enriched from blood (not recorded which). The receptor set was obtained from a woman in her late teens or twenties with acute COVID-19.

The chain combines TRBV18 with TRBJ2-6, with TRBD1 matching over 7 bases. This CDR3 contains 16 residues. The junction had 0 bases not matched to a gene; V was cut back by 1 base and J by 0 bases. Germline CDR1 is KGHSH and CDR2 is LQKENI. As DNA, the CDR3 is TGTGCCAGCTCACCACGGGACAGCTCTGGGGCCAACGTCCTGACTTTC. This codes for CASSPRDSSGANVLTF. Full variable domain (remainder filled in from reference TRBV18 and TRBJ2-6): NAGVMQNPRHLVRRRGQEARLRCSPMKGHSHVYWYRQLPEEGLKFMVYLQKENIIDESGMPKERFSAEFPKEGPSILRIQQVVRGDSAAYFCASSPRDSSGANVLTFGAGSRLTVL.

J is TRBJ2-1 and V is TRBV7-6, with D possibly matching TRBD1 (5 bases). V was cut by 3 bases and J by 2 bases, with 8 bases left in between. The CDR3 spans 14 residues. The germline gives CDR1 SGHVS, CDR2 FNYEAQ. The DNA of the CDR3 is TGTGCCAGCAGCTTCCAGGACACCTACAATGAGCAGTTCTTC. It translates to CASSFQDTYNEQFF.

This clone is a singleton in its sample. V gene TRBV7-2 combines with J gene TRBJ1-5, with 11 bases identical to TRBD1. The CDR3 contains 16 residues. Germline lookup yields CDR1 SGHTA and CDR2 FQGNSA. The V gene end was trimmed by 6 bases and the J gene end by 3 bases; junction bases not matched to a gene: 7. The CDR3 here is CASSRRTGGYNQPQHF. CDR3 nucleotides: TGTGCCAGCAGTCGGAGGACAGGGGGCTACAATCAGCCCCAGCATTTT.

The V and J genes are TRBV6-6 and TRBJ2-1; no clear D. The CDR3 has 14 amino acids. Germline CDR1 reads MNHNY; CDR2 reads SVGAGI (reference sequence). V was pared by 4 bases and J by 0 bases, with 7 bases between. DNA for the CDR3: TGTGCCAGCAGTTCATATAGCTCCTACAATGAGCAGTTCTTC. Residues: CASSSYSSYNEQFF.

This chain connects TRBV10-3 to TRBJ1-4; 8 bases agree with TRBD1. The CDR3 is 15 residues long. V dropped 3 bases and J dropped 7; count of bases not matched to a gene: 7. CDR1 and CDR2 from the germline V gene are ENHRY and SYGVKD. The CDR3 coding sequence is TGTGCCATCAGTGACACCGACAGGGGAGGTGAAAAACTGTTTTTT. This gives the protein CAISDTDRGGEKLFF.

Here the CDR3 DNA reads TGTGCCAGCAGCGTAGTCGATAACTCACGCTACGAGCAGTACTTC. This gives the protein CASSVVDNSRYEQYF. This sequence joins TRBV9 and TRBJ2-7; D is unresolved. With 0 bases removed from V and 3 bases from J, the gap between germline ends came to 13 bases. The CDR3 extends over 15 amino acids. Germline V lookup: CDR1 SGDLS, CDR2 YYNGEE.

CDR3 amino acids: CASSHPFGQTYEQYF. In DNA, the CDR3 is TGTGCCAGCAGCCACCCCTTTGGGCAGACCTACGAGCAGTACTTC. V is TRBV7-6 and J is TRBJ2-7; D gene unclear. This CDR3 is 15 amino acids long. Trimming cost V 5 bases and J 2 bases, with 16 bases left between them. Per germline, CDR1 SGHVS and CDR2 FNYEAQ.

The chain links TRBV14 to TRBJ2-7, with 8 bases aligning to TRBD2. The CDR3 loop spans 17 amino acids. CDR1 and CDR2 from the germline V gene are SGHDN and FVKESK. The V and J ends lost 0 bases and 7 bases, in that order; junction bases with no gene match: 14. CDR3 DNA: TGTGCCAGCAGCCAAGATGGGTCGAAGCGGGAGTGGTGGGAGCAGTACTTC. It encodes CASSQDGSKREWWEQYF. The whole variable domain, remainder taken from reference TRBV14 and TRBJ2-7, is EAGVTQFPSHSVIEKGQTVTLRCDPISGHDNLYWYRRVMGKEIKFLLHFVKESKQDESGMPNNRFLAERTGGTYSTLKVQPAELEDSGVYFCASSQDGSKREWWEQYFGPGTRLTVT.

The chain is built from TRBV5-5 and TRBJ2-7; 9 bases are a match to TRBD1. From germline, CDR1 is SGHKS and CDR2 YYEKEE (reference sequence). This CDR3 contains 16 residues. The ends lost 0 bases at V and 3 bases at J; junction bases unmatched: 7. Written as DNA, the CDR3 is TGTGCCAGCAGCTTGGAGCCGGGACAGGGCTACTACGAGCAGTACTTC. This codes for CASSLEPGQGYYEQYF.

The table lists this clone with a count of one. CDR3 DNA sequence: TGCAGTGCTAGTAGGAGTAAAAGTTCCTACAATGAGCAGTTCTTC. Its protein is CSASRSKSSYNEQFF. The chain is built from TRBV20-1 and TRBJ2-1; D unresolved. In germline, CDR1 is DFQATT, CDR2 SNEGSKA (reference sequence). The length of the CDR3 is 15 residues. The germline V and J ends were trimmed by 3 bases and 1 base, with 13 bases remaining between them.

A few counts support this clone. The CDR3 protein is CASSVKDRADVGETQYF. The CDR3 nucleotides are TGTGCCAGCAGTGTCAAGGACAGGGCGGATGTTGGAGAGACCCAGTACTTC. This chain links TRBV25-1 with TRBJ2-5; 8 nucleotides match TRBD1. V lost 4 bases and J lost 4; bases outside the gene matches: 14. The CDR3 spans 17 residues. From germline, CDR1 is MGHDK and CDR2 SYGVNS.

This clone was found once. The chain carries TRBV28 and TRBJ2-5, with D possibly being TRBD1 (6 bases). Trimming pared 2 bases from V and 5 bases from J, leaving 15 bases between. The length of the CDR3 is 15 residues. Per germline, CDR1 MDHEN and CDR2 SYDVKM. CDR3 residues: CASSLGRFRGETQYF. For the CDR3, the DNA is TGTGCCAGCAGTTTAGGAAGATTTAGGGGGGAGACCCAGTACTTC.

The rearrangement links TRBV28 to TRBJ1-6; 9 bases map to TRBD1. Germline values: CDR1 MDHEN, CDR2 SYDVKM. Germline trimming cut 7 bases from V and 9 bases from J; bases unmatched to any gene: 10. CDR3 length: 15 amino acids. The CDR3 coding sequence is TGTGCCAGCAAGACAGGGGGTAGTGGAGGTTCACCCCTCCACTTT. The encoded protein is CASKTGGSGGSPLHF.

The CDR3 protein is CASSLGTGNQPQHF. The CDR3 DNA reads TGTGCCAGCAGCTTAGGGACAGGGAATCAGCCCCAGCATTTT. The chain joins TRBV13 to TRBJ1-5; 7 positions match TRBD1. The V and J ends lost 0 bases and 4 bases, in that order; junction bases with no gene match: 0. This CDR3 is built from 14 residues. In germline, CDR1 is PRHDT, CDR2 FYEKMQ (reference sequence).

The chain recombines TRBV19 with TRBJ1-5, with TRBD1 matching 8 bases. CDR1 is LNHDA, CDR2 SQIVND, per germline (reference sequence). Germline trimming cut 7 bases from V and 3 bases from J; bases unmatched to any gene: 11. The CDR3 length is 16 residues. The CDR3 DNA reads TGTGCCAGTACCCTCAGGCGGACAGGGAACAATCAGCCCCAGCATTTT. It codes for CASTLRRTGNNQPQHF.

CDR3 DNA sequence: TGCGCCAGCGCGATGGGGACAGGCACAGATACGCAGTATTTT. Amino acids: CASAMGTGTDTQYF. This chain joins TRBV5-1 and TRBJ2-3; 7 nucleotides match TRBD1. The CDR3 totals 14 residues. Germline lookup yields CDR1 SGHRS and CDR2 YFSETQ. After removal of 7 bases from V and 1 base from J, the junction contained 6 bases not matched to a gene.